Described below is a single T cell receptor beta chain sequence and its context. The antigen is not known. The treatment was: some 20 received Ad26.COV2.S at low or high dose, single or two shots; a few received placebo; per-sample allocation not given. Following the first vaccine or placebo injection, samples were taken on day 63. The method was immunoSEQ multiplex PCR; TCRdb's version includes in-frame clones alone and lacks a portion of them. The table records 350,000 to 500,000 clones, more than 80% of them present only once. The data belong to a study of Ad26.COV2.S vaccination and SARS-CoV-2 variants. Overall study context: Ad26.COV2.S, an intramuscular injection, was given once or twice 56 days apart.

Study findings and constraints: Vaccine and placebo recipients had comparable breadth of non-spike TCRs. Possibly, TCR breadth and depth analyses underestimated total T cell responses. Spike-specific CD8+ and CD4+ T cell responses reportedly showed substantial breadth after vaccination.

The sequence was obtained from a person between 18 and 65 years old who received the Ad26.COV2.S COVID-19 vaccine or a placebo. The sample was peripheral blood, taken in a trial of Ad26.COV2.S vaccine versus placebo.

CDR3 residues: CASSGAHHEQYF. DNA for the CDR3: TGCGCCAGCAGCGGCGCTCATCACGAGCAGTACTTC. This rearrangement joins TRBV10-2 to TRBJ2-7; no firm D call. This CDR3 contains 12 residues. Germline V CDR1 and CDR2: WSHSY, SAAADI. Trimming removed 6 bases from V and 5 bases from J, with 11 bases in between.